Below are 32 T cell receptor beta chains sequenced from a single sample in a study of blood T cell repertoires in COVID-19. Clones were read by immunoSEQ multiplex PCR, and TCRdb kept only the in-frame ones, dropping some. Counted here are roughly 150,000 clones, around 77% occurring once; the ten biggest clones make up around 2.7%. Material: peripheral blood. Source of these receptors: a man in his 70s with acute or convalescent COVID-19.

The chain couples TRBV7-8 to TRBJ2-7; D may be TRBD1 (6 bases). Deletions cut 1 base from V and 2 bases from J, with 18 bases between. Germline V gene data show CDR1 as SGHVS and CDR2 as FQNEAQ. This CDR3 is 17 amino acids long. CDR3 coding DNA: TGTGCCAGCAGCTTAGGGGGCCGAATGGGGGCTACCTACGAGCAGTACTTC. It yields the protein CASSLGGRMGATYEQYF.

The chain combines TRBV19 with TRBJ1-1; 7 nucleotides line up with TRBD1. Germline V lookup: CDR1 LNHDA, CDR2 SQIVND (reference sequence). Trimming took 5 bases from V and 1 from J; bases not matched to a gene: 7. This CDR3 is 15 amino acids long. The DNA for the CDR3 is TGTGCCAGTAGTCCCCAGGGACAGCAGAACACTGAAGCTTTCTTT. This gives the protein CASSPQGQQNTEAFF.

The chain recombines TRBV6-5 with TRBJ2-2, with D uncertain. V lost 6 bases and J 1 base, leaving 12 bases between the germline ends. The CDR3 length is 15 residues. Germline loops: CDR1 MNHEY, CDR2 SVGAGI. Written as DNA, the CDR3 is TGTGCCAGCAGGCTAAATACGGGGAACACCGGGGAGCTGTTTTTT. Translation gives CASRLNTGNTGELFF.

The chain joins TRBV2 to TRBJ1-1; D uncertain. This CDR3 has 15 residues. Germline loops: CDR1 SNHLY, CDR2 FYNNEI. V lost 3 bases, J lost 4 bases, and 15 bases lay in between. The CDR3 is CASSEGLQRRTEAFF. CDR3 nucleotides: TGTGCCAGCAGTGAGGGCTTACAGAGACGCACTGAAGCTTTCTTT. The whole variable domain, remainder taken from reference TRBV2 and TRBJ1-1, is EPEVTQTPSHQVTQMGQEVILRCVPISNHLYFYWYRQILGQKVEFLVSFYNNEISEKSEIFDDQFSVERPDGSNFTLKIRSTKLEDSAMYFCASSEGLQRRTEAFFGQGTRLTVV.

The chain links TRBV9 to TRBJ2-1; 7 bases match TRBD2. The CDR3 totals 18 residues. Trimming removed 0 bases from V and 7 bases from J; junction bases left unmatched: 16. CDR1 is SGDLS and CDR2 is YYNGEE in the germline V gene. The CDR3 DNA reads as TGTGCCAGCAGCGTAGCTCCGGCCCAAGCGGGGATCGGAAATGAGCAGTTCTTC. It encodes CASSVAPAQAGIGNEQFF.

With respect to this clone: A read error may account for a junction end that differs from germline. The chain joins TRBV10-3 to TRBJ2-7; the match to TRBD2 covers 13 bases. CDR1 and CDR2 from the germline V gene are ENHRY and SYGVKD. The CDR3 has 14 amino acids. CDR3 nucleotide sequence: TGTGCCATCAGTGAGTCGACTAGCGGGGGGACACCTCAGTTC. The encoded protein is CAISESTSGGTPQF.

The chain couples TRBV28 to TRBJ2-3, with 9 bases matching TRBD2. The junction had 2 bases not matched to a gene; V was cut back by 6 bases and J by 1 base. CDR1 and CDR2 (germline): MDHEN, SYDVKM. CDR3 length equals 14 residues. CDR3 amino acids: CASRERGGTDTQYF. The DNA for the CDR3 is TGTGCCAGCAGGGAGCGGGGGGGCACAGATACGCAGTATTTT.

The chain has TRBV27 and TRBJ1-4; a possible D gene is TRBD1 (6 bases). This CDR3 comprises 14 residues. Trimming shortened V by 3 bases and J by 8 bases, and 13 bases separated the two germline ends. Germline CDR1 MNHEY, CDR2 SMNVEV (reference sequence). CDR3 coding DNA: TGTGCCAGCAGTTTGAAGGGGGAGGGGGAAAAACTGTTTTTT. It translates to CASSLKGEGEKLFF.

This rearrangement joins TRBV4-3 to TRBJ2-3; 9 bases fit TRBD2. V trimming: 6 bases; J trimming: 4 bases; junction bases outside the gene matches: 20. CDR3 length: 19 amino acids. Germline V CDR1 and CDR2: LGHNA, YSLEER. The CDR3 reads CASSTGGAGGPILPDTQYF. In DNA, the CDR3 is TGCGCCAGCAGTACGGGAGGTGCGGGAGGGCCAATCCTCCCAGATACGCAGTATTTT.

This rearrangement joins TRBV11-3 to TRBJ2-7, with no clear D. The CDR3 has 15 amino acids. Germline assignment: CDR1 SGHNT and CDR2 YENEEA. Deletions cut 5 bases from V and 0 bases from J, with 14 bases between. CDR3 protein: CASSAPSGTSYEQYF. The CDR3 nucleotides read TGTGCCAGCAGCGCGCCGTCTGGTACCTCCTACGAGCAGTACTTC.

The chain links TRBV5-1 to TRBJ2-3; D unresolved. Trimming removed 0 bases from V and 4 bases from J, with 9 bases in between. Germline V CDR1 and CDR2: SGHRS, YFSETQ. The CDR3 is made up of 14 amino acids. This CDR3 reads CASSLVVASDTQYF. As DNA, the CDR3 is TGCGCCAGCAGCTTGGTGGTAGCTTCAGATACGCAGTATTTT.

The chain carries TRBV2 and TRBJ2-7, with 10 bases fitting TRBD1. J lost 7 bases, V lost 4 bases, and 4 bases had no gene match. The V gene's germline CDR1 is SNHLY and CDR2 FYNNEI. This CDR3 comprises 13 residues. The CDR3 reads CASSGQGAGEQYF. CDR3 sequence (DNA): TGTGCCAGCAGTGGACAGGGGGCGGGTGAGCAGTACTTC.

CDR3 protein: CASSVGLAGGLWDVGELFF. The DNA of the CDR3 is TGTGCCAGCAGCGTGGGACTAGCGGGAGGCCTTTGGGATGTCGGGGAGCTGTTTTTT. The rearrangement links TRBV9 to TRBJ2-2, with 15 positions matching TRBD2. In germline, CDR1 is SGDLS, CDR2 YYNGEE. The CDR3 runs to 19 residues. V dropped 2 bases and J dropped 7; count of bases not matched to a gene: 12.

This chain uses TRBV5-1 with TRBJ2-1, with a possible D match to TRBD2 (6 bases). The CDR3 is 16 residues long. V lost 4 bases and J lost 0, with 14 bases in between. Germline CDR1 reads SGHRS; CDR2 reads YFSETQ. The CDR3 region has the DNA TGCGCCAGCAGCGCCTCAGCGGGTAGCTCCTACAATGAGCAGTTCTTC. Translated, it gives CASSASAGSSYNEQFF.

The rearrangement uses TRBV2 and TRBJ2-7, with TRBD1 identical over 7 bases. The CDR3 has 13 amino acids. Looked up from germline, CDR1 is SNHLY and CDR2 is FYNNEI. With V trimmed by 6 bases and J by 1 base, 3 bases remained unmatched. CDR3 region: CASRNRGSYEQYF. The CDR3 nucleotides are TGTGCCAGCAGGAACAGGGGTTCCTACGAGCAGTACTTC.

The CDR3 region has the DNA TGTGCCAGCAGTTTAGGCAGGGCAATGGGCGAGCAGTACTTC. Amino acid sequence: CASSLGRAMGEQYF. The chain links TRBV27 to TRBJ2-7; D is possibly TRBD1 (5 bases). The CDR3 is 14 amino acids. Looked up from germline, CDR1 is MNHEY and CDR2 is SMNVEV (reference sequence). V was cut by 2 bases and J by 6 bases, with 14 bases left in between.

The gene calls are TRBV6-4 and TRBJ1-2; 8 bases are shared with TRBD1. The germline CDR1 and CDR2 sequences are MRHNA and SNTAGT. This CDR3 contains 14 residues. V shed 1 base and J 8 bases; nucleotides not matched to a gene: 6. The chain's CDR3 is CASSDLAGGSGYTF. In DNA form, the CDR3 reads TGTGCCAGCAGTGACTTGGCAGGGGGCTCAGGCTACACCTTC.

This rearrangement joins TRBV5-1 to TRBJ2-1; 7 bases match TRBD1. V gave up 0 bases and J gave up 4 bases; unmatched junction bases: 19. CDR3 length: 20 amino acids. Germline V CDR1 and CDR2: SGHRS, YFSETQ. CDR3 region: CASSLGDRAKGFSKYNEQFF. The DNA of the CDR3 is TGCGCCAGCAGCTTGGGAGACAGGGCCAAAGGGTTCTCAAAGTACAATGAGCAGTTCTTC.

Concerning this clone: A much larger clonotype is one base distant, so this may be a read error. V usage is TRBV4-2 and J usage is TRBJ1-3; TRBD1 matches at 8 bases. Per the germline V gene, CDR1 is LGHNA and CDR2 is YNFKEQ. The CDR3 runs 15 residues. Trimming removed 0 bases from V and 4 bases from J; junction bases left unmatched: 2. In DNA, the CDR3 is TGTGCCAGCAGCCAAGATTGGACAGGGGGAAACACCATATATTTT. This sequence encodes CASSQDWTGGNTIYF.

V is TRBV7-4 and J is TRBJ2-2; 15 bases match TRBD2. The germline V gene has CDR1 SGHVT and CDR2 SQSDAQ. CDR3 length: 18 residues. V lost 5 bases and J lost 0; bases outside the gene matches: 4. Here the CDR3 reads CASSLWTSGRANTGELFF. The CDR3 DNA is TGTGCCAGCAGCCTGTGGACTAGCGGGAGGGCGAACACCGGGGAGCTGTTTTTT.

V is TRBV5-4 and J is TRBJ2-2, with 8 bases lining up with TRBD2. The germline gives CDR1 SGHNT, CDR2 YYREEE (reference sequence). The J segment lost 5 bases and the V segment lost 0 bases, leaving 6 bases of the junction unmatched. The CDR3 totals 16 residues. CDR3 loop: CASSLARGGHTGELFF. The CDR3 DNA sequence: TGTGCCAGCAGCTTGGCACGGGGGGGCCATACCGGGGAGCTGTTTTTT.

This chain links TRBV19 with TRBJ1-2; TRBD1 matches at 8 bases. Germline V lookup: CDR1 LNHDA, CDR2 SQIVND (reference sequence). This CDR3 region has 16 residues. The ends lost 5 bases at V and 5 bases at J; junction bases unmatched: 13. This CDR3 is CASSSWGTGDPYGYTF. The CDR3 DNA is TGTGCCAGTAGTTCCTGGGGGACAGGTGACCCATATGGCTACACCTTC.

The J gene is TRBJ2-2, the V gene TRBV4-3; 12 bases are shared with TRBD2. V gave up 4 bases and J gave up 7 bases; unmatched junction bases: 7. Looked up from germline, CDR1 is LGHNA and CDR2 is YSLEER. The CDR3 sequence is 16 residues long. CDR3 region: CASSLGLAGIGGELFF. CDR3 sequence (DNA): TGCGCCAGCAGCCTAGGACTAGCGGGAATTGGCGGGGAGCTGTTTTTT.

The J gene is TRBJ1-4, the V gene TRBV28; TRBD1 matches at 11 bases. This CDR3 region has 15 residues. Looked up from germline, CDR1 is MDHEN and CDR2 is SYDVKM. J lost 8 bases, V lost 4 bases, and 6 bases had no gene match. The CDR3 spells CASSSGTGGIEKLFF. As DNA, the CDR3 is TGTGCCAGCAGTTCCGGGACAGGGGGAATAGAAAAACTGTTTTTT.

This clone appeared once. The chain employs TRBV18 and TRBJ1-5; D is uncertain. CDR3 length: 14 residues. Germline CDR1 and CDR2: KGHSH and LQKENI. Trimming removed 3 bases at V and 3 bases at J, with 9 bases between. This CDR3 is CASSPTQINQPQHF. The DNA of the CDR3 is TGTGCCAGCTCACCGACTCAAATCAATCAGCCCCAGCATTTT.

The rearrangement links TRBV18 to TRBJ1-2; 7 bases match TRBD1. In germline, CDR1 is KGHSH, CDR2 LQKENI. J gave up 4 bases and V 3 bases, and 11 bases lay outside the gene matches. The CDR3 length is 16 residues. The CDR3 coding sequence is TGTGCCAGCTCACCGGGACAGACCGATTTGGGCTATGGCTACACCTTC. This sequence encodes CASSPGQTDLGYGYTF.

This sequence joins TRBV6-5 and TRBJ1-4; the D is unclear. This CDR3 region has 12 residues. Germline CDR1 and CDR2: MNHEY and SVGAGI. Trimming removed 6 bases at V and 5 bases at J, with 7 bases between. The CDR3 here is CASSLPNEKLFF. For the CDR3, the DNA is TGTGCCAGCAGCCTACCGAATGAAAAACTGTTTTTT.

The V and J genes are TRBV30 and TRBJ2-3, with 10 bases matching TRBD2. Germline CDR1 GTSNPN, CDR2 SVGIG (reference sequence). With 0 bases clipped from V and 10 bases from J, the junction kept 7 bases outside the gene matches. This CDR3 has 14 residues. CDR3 in amino acids: CAWSVASGSPAQYF. CDR3 in DNA: TGTGCCTGGAGTGTTGCTAGCGGGAGCCCCGCGCAGTATTTT.

The chain is built from TRBV6-5 and TRBJ2-7; 8 bases map to TRBD2. Per germline, CDR1 MNHEY and CDR2 SVGAGI. This CDR3 has 15 amino acids. With V trimmed by 0 bases and J by 6 bases, 7 bases remained unmatched. CDR3 protein: CASSYSISGTGEQYF. For the CDR3, the DNA is TGTGCCAGCAGTTACTCGATTAGCGGGACGGGCGAGCAGTACTTC.

The chain employs TRBV19 and TRBJ1-5; 9 bases agree with TRBD1. The CDR3 is made up of 15 amino acids. V lost 5 bases and J lost 2; bases outside the gene matches: 4. Looked up from germline, CDR1 is LNHDA and CDR2 is SQIVND (reference sequence). In DNA form, the CDR3 reads TGTGCCAGTAGTCTCCGGGACAGGGGCAATCAGCCCCAGCATTTT. Protein: CASSLRDRGNQPQHF. Combining the CDR3 with reference TRBV19 and TRBJ1-5 gives the whole variable domain DGGITQSPKYLFRKEGQNVTLSCEQNLNHDAMYWYRQDPGQGLRLIYYSQIVNDFQKGDIAEGYSVSREKKESFPLTVTSAQKNPTAFYLCASSLRDRGNQPQHFGDGTRLSIL.

The chain employs TRBV27 and TRBJ2-7, with 7 bases that match TRBD1. The trim removed 0 bases at V and 5 bases at J, leaving 4 bases unmatched. The length of the CDR3 is 14 residues. Germline V gives CDR1 MNHEY, CDR2 SMNVEV (reference sequence). As DNA, the CDR3 is TGTGCCAGCAGTTTATCTGAGGGGGCTCACGAGCAGTACTTC. Protein product: CASSLSEGAHEQYF.

V and J are TRBV11-3 and TRBJ2-2, with D perhaps matching TRBD2 (6 bases). V lost 2 bases and J 8 bases, leaving 18 bases between the germline ends. The CDR3 has 16 residues. The germline CDR1 and CDR2 sequences are SGHNT and YENEEA. The CDR3 here is CASSLRDFLGAGELFF. Here the CDR3 DNA reads TGTGCCAGCAGCTTACGGGACTTCCTCGGGGCTGGGGAGCTGTTTTTT.